Sequencing of this TCR beta chain was carried out in a study of CD8 T cells in ankylosing spondylitis. V lost 1 base and J 2 bases, leaving 6 bases between the germline ends. CDR1 GTSNPN and CDR2 SVGIG come from the germline V gene (reference sequence). This CDR3 region has 12 residues. A single record per CDR3 protein comes from TCRdb applying MiXCR to the 5' RACE reads. The sample has some 200,000 distinct CDR3 sequences, 10% to 15% seen once. The TCR originated in a male donor with ankylosing spondylitis or in good health (not recorded which). The rearrangement links TRBV30 to TRBJ2-7, with D possibly matching TRBD1 (5 bases). Sequenced: blood, either unsorted or a sorted T cell fraction (not recorded which). The CDR3 nucleotides read TGTGCCTGGAGTGAGGGGACCTACGAGCAGTACTTC. It translates to CAWSEGTYEQYF.